This TCR beta chain was sequenced in a study of CD8+CD57+ T cells in acquired aplastic anemia. About the study: For CD4+ cells, healthy donors had an average of about 10 million reads.

This clonotype was counted a few times. The use of genomic DNA as template underpinned the TCR beta VDJ and CDR3 profiling. TCRdb ran MiXCR on the reads and lists one entry per CDR3 protein. The data hold about 180,000 distinct CDR3 sequences, with 40% to 50% observed a single time. The sequenced sample consisted of sorted CD4+, CD8+, or CD8+CD57+ T cells (not recorded which) from PBMCs. The TCR was taken from a human donor in good health.

The CDR3 bases are TGTGCCAGCAGCCAAACGTTGGGCGGGTACACAGATACGCAGTATTTT. Amino acid sequence: CASSQTLGGYTDTQYF. The rearrangement links TRBV3-1 to TRBJ2-3; TRBD2 might be the D (5 bases). This CDR3 region has 16 residues. CDR1 and CDR2 from the germline V gene are LGHDT and YNNKEL (reference sequence). V shed 2 bases and J shed 2 bases, with 14 bases lying between them.